The clone carrying this T cell receptor beta chain came up once. The ends lost 0 bases at V and 6 bases at J; junction bases unmatched: 11. There are 17 residues in the CDR3. Germline assignment: CDR1 LGHDT and CDR2 YNNKEL (reference sequence). This specimen comes from a study of identical twins. TCRdb reprocessed the 5' RACE reads via MiXCR and lists one record per CDR3 protein. The sample lists 1.5 million to 2 million distinct CDR3 sequences, around 33% occurring once. This chain connects TRBV3-1 to TRBJ2-7; 10 bases agree with TRBD1. This sequence originates from a newborn girl in good health. Material: cord blood. The CDR3 here is CASSQDRIGQGGSEQYF. CDR3 DNA: TGTGCCAGCAGCCAAGATCGGATAGGACAGGGGGGGTCCGAGCAGTACTTC.